The clone carrying this T cell receptor beta chain was seen ten or more times. The antigen is undetermined. The V end was cut by 4 bases, the J end by 4 bases, with 12 bases between. The CDR3 runs to 14 residues. This entry comes from a study of human T cells and chemical hapten exposure. Study-level background: Each patient's scalp received weekly diphenylcyclopropenone throughout the approximately 24-week study. Whole-study findings and limits: Counts of TCRs above 1 in 1000 frequency stayed unchanged with DPC sensitization. Among expanded TCRs, significantly more large CDR3 similarity clusters formed than among controls.

Time point specified: pre-sensitization, week 0. The treatment was: therapeutic diphenylcyclopropenone sensitization with weekly scalp DPC. One entry per CDR3 protein results from TCRdb running MiXCR on the RACE reads. The sample yields roughly 380,000 distinct CDR3 sequences, 5.1% seen once. The chain couples TRBV12-3 or TRBV12-4 to TRBJ2-3, with D unresolved. This TCR was recovered from a woman between 50 and 59 years old with alopecia areata. Some clones in this sample may be carry-over from other donors' samples. The source was whole blood, collected in connection with sensitization to the hapten diphenylcyclopropenone (DPC). This CDR3 is CASSSDFSPDTQYF. CDR3 sequence (DNA): TGTGCCAGCAGTTCCGACTTCTCCCCAGATACGCAGTATTTT.